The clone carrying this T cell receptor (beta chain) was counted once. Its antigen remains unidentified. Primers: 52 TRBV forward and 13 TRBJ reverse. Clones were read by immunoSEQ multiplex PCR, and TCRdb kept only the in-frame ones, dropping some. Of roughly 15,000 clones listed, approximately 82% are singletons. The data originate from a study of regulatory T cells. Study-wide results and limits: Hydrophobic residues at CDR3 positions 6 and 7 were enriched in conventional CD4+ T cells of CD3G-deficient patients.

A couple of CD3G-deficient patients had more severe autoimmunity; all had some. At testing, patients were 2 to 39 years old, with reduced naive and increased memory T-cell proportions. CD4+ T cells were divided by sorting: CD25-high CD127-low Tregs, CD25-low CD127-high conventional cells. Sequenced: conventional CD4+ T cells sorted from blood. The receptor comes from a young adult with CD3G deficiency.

The CDR3 protein is CASSPPRLNTEAFF. CDR3 nucleotides: TGTGCCAGCAGTCCGCCTAGACTGAACACTGAAGCTTTCTTT. The V call is TRBV28, the J call TRBJ1-1; D gene unclear. V lost 5 bases, J lost 0 bases, and 10 bases lay in between. CDR3 size: 14 residues. Looked up from germline, CDR1 is MDHEN and CDR2 is SYDVKM.